These 18 T cell receptor beta chains were all obtained from the same sample, sequenced in a study of T cell changes during pregnancy in multiple sclerosis (dated by TCRdb to 2018 to 2020). Library method: the immunoSEQ multiplex PCR assay. Held by TCRdb, this immuneACCESS table contains in-frame sequences only and omits some clones. Under half of the omission traces to an unresolved V gene where checked; the cause of the rest is unknown. Within this sample are about 40,000 clones, with roughly 90% of them counted one time only. Of the sample, approximately 8.3% is held by the ten largest clones. The sequencing used CD8+ T cells from peripheral blood mononuclear cells, collected before pregnancy. These receptors were collected from a female donor with multiple sclerosis, enrolled in a pregnancy study.

The rearrangement uses TRBV7-6 and TRBJ1-5; 9 bases fit TRBD1. Germline V gene lookup returns CDR1 SGHVS and CDR2 FNYEAQ. The V segment lost 1 base and the J segment 2 bases; nucleotides outside the gene matches: 3. The CDR3 contains 16 residues. This CDR3 reads CASSLGTGGGNQPQHF. CDR3 bases: TGTGCCAGCAGCTTAGGCACAGGGGGCGGCAATCAGCCCCAGCATTTT.

This chain joins TRBV15 and TRBJ2-7; 10 positions match TRBD2. The junction had 26 bases not matched to a gene; V was cut back by 3 bases and J by 3 bases. CDR1 and CDR2 from the germline V gene are LNHNV and YYDKDF (reference sequence). CDR3 length equals 22 residues. The CDR3, as DNA: TGTGCCACCAGCAGGGGGGGGACTAGCGTCGACCCGGGCCCGGGAGGGGACTACGAGCAGTACTTC. As protein: CATSRGGTSVDPGPGGDYEQYF.

V gene TRBV2 combines with J gene TRBJ2-5, with D tentatively TRBD1 (6 bases). Germline assignment: CDR1 SNHLY and CDR2 FYNNEI. This CDR3 is 16 amino acids long. Trimming took 6 bases from V and 3 from J, leaving 20 bases between them. The CDR3 DNA reads TGTGCCAGCAGCCTTCTCTTGGGACAAACTAAAGAGACCCAGTACTTC. Residues: CASSLLLGQTKETQYF.

CDR3 coding DNA: TGTGCCAGTAGTATCGGACCCGGGACTAGCGTCGAGCAGTACTTC. This codes for CASSIGPGTSVEQYF. V and J are TRBV19 and TRBJ2-7, with 10 bases fitting TRBD2. The germline V gene encodes CDR1 LNHDA and CDR2 SQIVND (reference sequence). The CDR3 totals 15 residues. With V trimmed by 3 bases and J by 6 bases, 8 bases remained unmatched.

The V gene is TRBV9, the J gene TRBJ2-6, with D maybe TRBD2 (7 bases). V lost 0 bases and J 2 bases, leaving 9 bases between the germline ends. Per germline, CDR1 SGDLS and CDR2 YYNGEE. The CDR3 is 16 residues long. The DNA of the CDR3 is TGTGCCAGCAGCGTAGGGGGGGGCGCTGGGGCCAACGTCCTGACTTTC. Its protein is CASSVGGGAGANVLTF. Full variable domain (rest looked up from reference TRBV9 and TRBJ2-6): DSGVTQTPKHLITATGQRVTLRCSPRSGDLSVYWYQQSLDQGLQFLIQYYNGEERAKGNILERFSAQQFPDLHSELNLSSLELGDSALYFCASSVGGGAGANVLTFGAGSRLTVL.

This rearrangement joins TRBV6-4 to TRBJ2-3; TRBD2 agrees at 7 bases. Germline V CDR1 and CDR2: MRHNA, SNTAGT. CDR3 length: 16 residues. Unmatched junction bases numbered 9, after V lost 4 bases and J lost 2 bases. Here the CDR3 DNA reads TGTGCCAGCAGTGGGACCCTAGCGGCTGCCACAGATACGCAGTATTTT. It encodes CASSGTLAAATDTQYF.

This chain joins TRBV7-6 and TRBJ1-1, with D perhaps matching TRBD1 (6 bases). Trimming pared 0 bases from V and 5 bases from J, leaving 10 bases between. This CDR3 spans 14 amino acids. In germline, CDR1 is SGHVS, CDR2 FNYEAQ. CDR3 residues: CASSLAGGQTEAFF. The CDR3 coding sequence is TGTGCCAGCAGCTTAGCAGGGGGTCAAACTGAAGCTTTCTTT.

V usage is TRBV7-8 and J usage is TRBJ2-1; 12 nucleotides match TRBD2. The J segment lost 8 bases and the V segment lost 3 bases, leaving 5 bases of the junction unmatched. Germline V gives CDR1 SGHVS, CDR2 FQNEAQ. The CDR3 totals 15 residues. The CDR3, as DNA: TGTGCCAGCAGCTTTGGACTAGCGGGATTAGATGAGCAGTTCTTC. This sequence encodes CASSFGLAGLDEQFF.

The rearrangement uses TRBV7-9 and TRBJ2-7; D is perhaps TRBD2 (6 bases). CDR3 length: 15 amino acids. CDR1 and CDR2 from the germline V gene are SEHNR and FQNEAQ (reference sequence). V was pared by 3 bases and J by 0 bases, with 12 bases between. The CDR3 coding sequence is TGTGCCAGCAGCTTCGTGCGGGGAAACTCCTACGAGCAGTACTTC. Its translation is CASSFVRGNSYEQYF.

In nucleotides, the CDR3 is TGTGCCAGCAGCTTGTATGGACAGGGGACCACTGAAGCTTTCTTT. Encoded protein: CASSLYGQGTTEAFF. V and J are TRBV5-4 and TRBJ1-1; 9 positions match TRBD1. Germline CDR1 SGHNT, CDR2 YYREEE (reference sequence). The CDR3 is made up of 15 amino acids. The ends lost 1 base at V and 4 bases at J; junction bases unmatched: 5.

J is TRBJ2-1 and V is TRBV28; D might be TRBD1 (6 bases). Germline V gene data show CDR1 as MDHEN and CDR2 as SYDVKM. The V gene lost 2 bases and the J gene lost 7 bases, with 21 bases spanning the gap. The CDR3 spans 17 residues. CDR3 coding DNA: TGTGCCAGCAGTTTACCCTTCTTGGAACAGGGCGGGAATGAGCAGTTCTTC. This sequence encodes CASSLPFLEQGGNEQFF.

The chain is built from TRBV19 and TRBJ1-5; TRBD1 aligns across 7 bases. The CDR3 extends over 15 amino acids. V was pared by 7 bases and J by 4 bases, with 10 bases of the junction left unmatched. CDR1 and CDR2 from the germline V gene are LNHDA and SQIVND (reference sequence). Here the CDR3 DNA reads TGTGCCAGTACTACCGGGACAGCCGCAAATCAGCCCCAGCATTTT. This encodes CASTTGTAANQPQHF. Variable domain in full (rest from reference TRBV19 and TRBJ1-5): DGGITQSPKYLFRKEGQNVTLSCEQNLNHDAMYWYRQDPGQGLRLIYYSQIVNDFQKGDIAEGYSVSREKKESFPLTVTSAQKNPTAFYLCASTTGTAANQPQHFGDGTRLSIL.

V is TRBV5-6 and J is TRBJ1-2; D is uncertain. Germline lookup yields CDR1 SGHDT and CDR2 YYEEEE. Trimming pared 4 bases from V and 6 bases from J, leaving 13 bases between. The CDR3 consists of 13 residues. The CDR3 here is CASSPVAVDGYTF. Written as DNA, the CDR3 is TGTGCCAGCAGCCCCGTGGCCGTTGATGGCTACACCTTC.

This chain joins TRBV7-8 and TRBJ2-3, with 8 nucleotides matching TRBD2. The CDR3 has 16 amino acids. The germline gives CDR1 SGHVS, CDR2 FQNEAQ. The junction had 3 bases not matched to a gene; V was cut back by 1 base and J by 0 bases. CDR3 coding DNA: TGTGCCAGCAGCTTAGAACTAGCGGATAGCACAGATACGCAGTATTTT. Translating it yields CASSLELADSTDTQYF.

The CDR3 spells CASSAGDTDTQYF. The CDR3 DNA reads TGTGCCAGCAGTGCGGGAGACACAGATACGCAGTATTTT. The chain carries TRBV6-4 and TRBJ2-3, with a possible D match to TRBD2 (6 bases). This CDR3 region has 13 residues. Germline loops: CDR1 MRHNA, CDR2 SNTAGT. Trimming removed 4 bases at V and 2 bases at J, with 7 bases between.

The CDR3 here is CASSWISGSTDTQYF. CDR3 DNA sequence: TGTGCCAGCAGCTGGATTAGCGGTAGCACAGATACGCAGTATTTT. V is TRBV11-2 and J is TRBJ2-3; D possibly corresponds to TRBD2 (6 bases). CDR3 size: 15 residues. Trimming removed 4 bases at V and 0 bases at J, with 11 bases between. Germline V gene lookup returns CDR1 SGHAT and CDR2 FQNNGV.

The genes are TRBV9 and TRBJ2-1; 9 nucleotides align to TRBD2. Germline assignment: CDR1 SGDLS and CDR2 YYNGEE. This CDR3 spans 15 amino acids. V trimming: 2 bases; J trimming: 6 bases; junction bases outside the gene matches: 6. The CDR3 sequence is CASSVLSGRGNEQFF. CDR3 DNA: TGTGCCAGCAGCGTGCTTAGCGGGAGAGGCAATGAGCAGTTCTTC. Full variable domain (remainder filled in from reference TRBV9 and TRBJ2-1): DSGVTQTPKHLITATGQRVTLRCSPRSGDLSVYWYQQSLDQGLQFLIQYYNGEERAKGNILERFSAQQFPDLHSELNLSSLELGDSALYFCASSVLSGRGNEQFFGPGTRLTVL.

The CDR3, as DNA: TGTGCCAGCAGCTCTGAAGTGGGAGGTCAGCCAGTAGAGCAGTACTTC. This encodes CASSSEVGGQPVEQYF. V and J are TRBV5-4 and TRBJ2-7; a weak D match, TRBD2 (6 bases). The V gene lost 3 bases and the J gene lost 7 bases, with 23 bases spanning the gap. CDR1 is SGHNT, CDR2 YYREEE, per germline (reference sequence). The CDR3 sequence is 16 residues long.